The 28 T cell receptor beta chains presented below share a single source sample, sequenced in a study of blood T cell repertoires in COVID-19. Method: immunoSEQ multiplex PCR; TCRdb's copy keeps in-frame clones and lacks some. Found here are 100,000 to 150,000 clones, about 89% of them singletons; the top ten hold roughly 11%. Sequenced material: peripheral blood. The receptor set was obtained from a woman between 70 and 85 years old with COVID-19, enrolled during active disease.

The chain employs TRBV4-2 and TRBJ2-4; the D gene is possibly TRBD2 (6 bases). The CDR3 runs to 18 residues. Germline loops: CDR1 LGHNA, CDR2 YNFKEQ. The ends were cut back, 4 bases at V and 0 bases at J, with 19 bases in the middle. The CDR3 loop reads CASSPRVLADQAKNIQYF. The CDR3 DNA sequence: TGTGCCAGCAGCCCACGGGTGTTAGCGGACCAAGCCAAAAACATTCAGTACTTC.

V gene TRBV13 combines with J gene TRBJ2-3; a weak D match, TRBD2 (7 bases). Trimming pared 5 bases from V and 6 bases from J, leaving 24 bases between. The CDR3 loop spans 17 amino acids. Germline values: CDR1 PRHDT, CDR2 FYEKMQ (reference sequence). The DNA for the CDR3 is TGTGCCAGCAGCCCCCCATTTCAATCGGGGGGCTTGGATACGCAGTATTTT. This codes for CASSPPFQSGGLDTQYF.

This clone was observed a single time. The chain recombines TRBV28 with TRBJ2-5; TRBD2 is a possible D gene (7 bases). The V and J ends lost 7 bases and 4 bases respectively, with 16 bases between them. The CDR3 sequence is 14 residues long. Germline assignment: CDR1 MDHEN and CDR2 SYDVKM. The CDR3 nucleotides are TGTGCCAGCACCAGGAGGGGGGGCCGAGAGACCCAGTACTTC. It codes for CASTRRGGRETQYF.

The chain recombines TRBV3-1 (or the pseudogene TRBV3-2) with TRBJ1-2, with TRBD1 matching over 10 bases. Germline CDR1 reads LGHDT; CDR2 reads YNNKEL (reference sequence). V lost 6 bases to trimming and J lost 1 base; unmatched junction nucleotides: 11. The CDR3 is made up of 17 amino acids. The CDR3 spells CASRRKSGTGDNYGYTF. CDR3 sequence (DNA): TGTGCCAGCAGACGCAAATCCGGGACAGGGGATAACTATGGCTACACCTTC.

V gene TRBV7-9 combines with J gene TRBJ1-4; 7 bases align to TRBD1. J lost 2 bases, V lost 5 bases, and 5 bases had no gene match. CDR1 SEHNR and CDR2 FQNEAQ come from the germline V gene (reference sequence). CDR3 length: 15 amino acids. CDR3 sequence reads: CASSTKTGTNEKLFF. In DNA, the CDR3 is TGTGCCAGCAGCACGAAGACAGGGACTAATGAAAAACTGTTTTTT.

The rearrangement uses TRBV11-2 and TRBJ2-1; D is unclear. Trimming left V 4 bases short and J 0 bases short, with 13 bases between. The germline gives CDR1 SGHAT, CDR2 FQNNGV. The CDR3 covers 16 residues. CDR3 in amino acids: CASSSLLVFSYNEQFF. The CDR3, as DNA: TGTGCCAGCAGCTCTCTTCTAGTATTCTCCTACAATGAGCAGTTCTTC.

This clone was counted between two and nine times. The chain couples TRBV9 to TRBJ2-7; 9 bases agree with TRBD1. This CDR3 region has 15 residues. V was pared by 4 bases and J by 4 bases, with 9 bases of the junction left unmatched. Germline V gene sequence: CDR1 SGDLS, CDR2 YYNGEE. As DNA, the CDR3 is TGTGCCAGCAGCCCCTTGGGACAGGGTGGATACGAGCAGTACTTC. This encodes CASSPLGQGGYEQYF.

The chain couples TRBV3-1 (or the pseudogene TRBV3-2) to TRBJ2-3; D ambiguous. The CDR3 covers 13 residues. V was clipped by 4 bases and J by 5 bases, with 10 bases between them. CDR1 and CDR2 (germline): LGHDT, YNNKEL (reference sequence). The CDR3 DNA sequence: TGTGCCAGCAGCCCCCTGGCAGAAGATACGCAGTATTTT. Translating it yields CASSPLAEDTQYF.

In its sample, this clone was seen once. This chain uses TRBV4-1 with TRBJ2-1, with D maybe TRBD2 (6 bases). With 4 bases removed from V and 4 bases from J, the gap between germline ends came to 14 bases. CDR3 length: 15 residues. The germline gives CDR1 MGHRA, CDR2 YSYEKL. The CDR3 loop reads CASSRDLEGYNEQFF. The CDR3 DNA follows: TGCGCCAGCAGCCGGGATTTGGAGGGGTACAATGAGCAGTTCTTC.

V and J are TRBV4-1 and TRBJ2-3; 9 positions agree with TRBD2. Germline lookup yields CDR1 MGHRA and CDR2 YSYEKL. The length of the CDR3 is 17 residues. The trim removed 4 bases at V and 0 bases at J, leaving 8 bases unmatched. The CDR3 DNA is TGCGCCAGCAGCCGCACTGCTAGCGGGGATAGCACAGATACGCAGTATTTT. This translates into CASSRTASGDSTDTQYF.

This clone was counted many times. The rearrangement joins TRBV2 to TRBJ2-3; the D is unclear. The CDR3 spans 16 residues. Between the trimmed V and J ends, which lost 7 bases and 4 bases, there was a span of 21 bases. Per the germline V gene, CDR1 is SNHLY and CDR2 is FYNNEI. CDR3 sequence: CASTVSHGFIPDTQYF. In DNA form, the CDR3 reads TGTGCCAGCACCGTAAGCCACGGGTTTATACCAGATACGCAGTATTTT.

The chain employs TRBV28 and TRBJ1-5; weak D call: TRBD1 (6 bases). Trimming took off 6 bases at V and 6 bases at J, with 12 bases between the two ends. CDR1 and CDR2 from the germline V gene are MDHEN and SYDVKM. The CDR3 is made up of 13 amino acids. The CDR3 sequence: CASSQGRGQPQHF. CDR3 nucleotide sequence: TGTGCCAGCAGCCAGGGGAGAGGTCAGCCCCAGCATTTT.

This rearrangement joins TRBV5-8 to TRBJ1-1, with 7 bases aligning to TRBD1. Trimming removed 3 bases from V and 5 bases from J; junction bases left unmatched: 10. CDR3 length: 15 residues. Germline-derived CDR1 and CDR2 are SGHTS and YDEGEE. CDR3 loop: CASSSYQGDWTEAFF. The CDR3, as DNA: TGTGCCAGCAGCTCATATCAGGGGGATTGGACTGAAGCTTTCTTT.

The chain couples TRBV28 to TRBJ1-5, with 10 bases aligning to TRBD1. Germline lookup yields CDR1 MDHEN and CDR2 SYDVKM. The length of the CDR3 is 15 residues. V was clipped by 5 bases and J by 6 bases; unmatched bases: 7. The CDR3 protein is CASSVTGGDAQPQHF. The CDR3 DNA sequence: TGTGCCAGCAGTGTGACAGGGGGCGACGCTCAGCCCCAGCATTTT.

The chain joins TRBV28 to TRBJ1-1, with D perhaps matching TRBD1 (5 bases). The V gene lost 4 bases and the J gene lost 4 bases, with 16 bases spanning the gap. Germline V gives CDR1 MDHEN, CDR2 SYDVKM. The CDR3 totals 15 residues. CDR3 DNA: TGTGCCAGCAGTTCCGCCCGGGGGTGGGGCACTGAAGCTTTCTTT. Residues: CASSSARGWGTEAFF.

The chain recombines TRBV4-2 with TRBJ2-1; 8 bases agree with TRBD2. In germline, CDR1 is LGHNA, CDR2 YNFKEQ. With 4 bases clipped from V and 8 bases from J, the junction kept 13 bases outside the gene matches. CDR3 size: 16 residues. CDR3 nucleotide sequence: TGTGCCAGCAGCCTTTCGGGGGGGCGGGGGACCTATGAGCAGTTCTTC. It is translated as CASSLSGGRGTYEQFF.

The genes are TRBV7-8 and TRBJ2-2; 13 nucleotides line up with TRBD2. Germline CDR1 is SGHVS and CDR2 is FQNEAQ. The CDR3 sequence is 16 residues long. J lost 6 bases, V lost 6 bases, and 7 bases had no gene match. CDR3 sequence: CASSRLAGGRAGELFF. The CDR3 DNA reads TGTGCCAGCAGTAGACTAGCGGGGGGCAGGGCCGGGGAGCTGTTTTTT.

The gene calls are TRBV30 and TRBJ1-2, with D perhaps TRBD1 (5 bases). Looked up from germline, CDR1 is GTSNPN and CDR2 is SVGIG (reference sequence). V lost 2 bases and J 10 bases, leaving 23 bases between the germline ends. The CDR3 sequence is 15 residues long. CDR3 residues: CAWSLRSTASYPYTF. Here the CDR3 DNA reads TGTGCCTGGAGTCTCCGATCGACAGCCTCCTATCCCTACACCTTC.

J is TRBJ1-2 and V is TRBV28; TRBD1 agrees at 11 bases. This CDR3 has 20 residues. With 7 bases clipped from V and 5 bases from J, the junction kept 24 bases outside the gene matches. CDR1 is MDHEN and CDR2 is SYDVKM in the germline V gene. In nucleotides, the CDR3 is TGTGCCAGCACCACCCTTCGGCCCGGACAGGGGGCAAAGCTATCTTATGGCTACACCTTC. Amino acids: CASTTLRPGQGAKLSYGYTF.

Of note for this clone: Different DNA sequences within this sample yield the same CDR3. The V and J genes are TRBV2 and TRBJ2-7, with 10 bases that match TRBD1. Germline assignment: CDR1 SNHLY and CDR2 FYNNEI. This CDR3 spans 12 amino acids. V lost 4 bases to trimming and J lost 6 bases; unmatched junction nucleotides: 0. The CDR3 spells CASSGTGGEQYF. DNA of the CDR3: TGTGCCAGCAGTGGGACAGGGGGCGAGCAGTACTTC. Full variable domain (outside the CDR3, taken from reference TRBV2 and TRBJ2-7): EPEVTQTPSHQVTQMGQEVILRCVPISNHLYFYWYRQILGQKVEFLVSFYNNEISEKSEIFDDQFSVERPDGSNFTLKIRSTKLEDSAMYFCASSGTGGEQYFGPGTRLTVT.

The chain's CDR3 is CASSPRPDTNTEAFF. In DNA form, the CDR3 reads TGTGCCAGCAGTCCAAGACCCGACACGAACACTGAAGCTTTCTTT. This chain connects TRBV6-5 to TRBJ1-1, with D hard to call. CDR1 and CDR2 (germline): MNHEY, SVGAGI. V shed 5 bases and J shed 1 base, with 14 bases lying between them. The CDR3 is 15 amino acids.

The J gene is TRBJ1-4, the V gene TRBV5-1; D gene ambiguous. The germline gives CDR1 SGHRS, CDR2 YFSETQ. The CDR3 is 15 amino acids. The V end lost 0 bases, the J end lost 7 bases, and 13 bases lay between the germline ends. The CDR3 spells CASSLAAAEGEKLFF. The CDR3 DNA sequence: TGCGCCAGCAGCTTGGCGGCTGCCGAGGGTGAAAAACTGTTTTTT.

The V call is TRBV28, the J call TRBJ2-5, with D maybe TRBD1 (6 bases). The CDR3 has 15 residues. CDR1 MDHEN and CDR2 SYDVKM come from the germline V gene. The V gene lost 6 bases and the J gene lost 5 bases, with 19 bases spanning the gap. The CDR3 coding sequence is TGTGCCAGCAGCGATCCGACAGGCCCTTGGGAGACCCAGTACTTC. Its protein is CASSDPTGPWETQYF. Supplemented by reference TRBV28 and TRBJ2-5, the full variable domain reads DVKVTQSSRYLVKRTGEKVFLECVQDMDHENMFWYRQDPGLGLRLIYFSYDVKMKEKGDIPEGYSVSREKKERFSLILESASTNQTSMYLCASSDPTGPWETQYFGPGTRLLVL.

J is TRBJ1-2 and V is TRBV6-2 or TRBV6-3, with TRBD1 matching 9 bases. The germline V gene encodes CDR1 MNHEY and CDR2 SVGEGT. The CDR3 has 14 amino acids. The junction had 5 bases not matched to a gene; V was cut back by 1 base and J by 8 bases. CDR3 loop: CASSYLGQGEGYTF. CDR3 DNA sequence: TGTGCCAGCAGTTACTTGGGACAGGGAGAAGGCTACACCTTC.

This chain links TRBV20-1 with TRBJ2-3; no clear D. The CDR3 consists of 12 residues. V lost 3 bases to trimming and J lost 4 bases, with 8 bases between them. Germline V CDR1 and CDR2: DFQATT, SNEGSKA (reference sequence). The CDR3 here is CSASAVADTQYF. CDR3 coding DNA: TGCAGTGCTAGTGCAGTGGCAGATACGCAGTATTTT.

This CDR3 is CASSPRTSGDFLQETQYF. The DNA of the CDR3 is TGTGCCAGCAGCCCTAGGACTAGCGGGGACTTCCTACAAGAGACCCAGTACTTC. The rearrangement links TRBV4-2 to TRBJ2-5; TRBD2 matches at 12 bases. In germline, CDR1 is LGHNA, CDR2 YNFKEQ. Unmatched junction bases numbered 11, after V lost 4 bases and J lost 2 bases. The CDR3 loop spans 18 amino acids.

This rearrangement joins TRBV2 to TRBJ1-1, with 9 bases fitting TRBD1. Trimming at V came to 5 bases and at J to 4 bases, leaving 2 bases not matched to a gene. The CDR3 loop spans 13 amino acids. Germline V lookup: CDR1 SNHLY, CDR2 FYNNEI. CDR3: CASSLDRGTEAFF. CDR3 sequence (DNA): TGTGCCAGCAGTTTGGACAGGGGCACTGAAGCTTTCTTT.

This chain connects TRBV2 to TRBJ2-3, with 8 positions matching TRBD1. The CDR3 is made up of 13 amino acids. The J segment lost 3 bases and the V segment lost 4 bases, leaving 0 bases of the junction unmatched. CDR1 and CDR2 (germline): SNHLY, FYNNEI. The CDR3 nucleotides are TGTGCCAGCAGTGGACAGGGGACAGATACGCAGTATTTT. Its translation is CASSGQGTDTQYF.